This TCR beta chain was sequenced in a study of cytotoxic CD8 clonotypes in ibrutinib-treated CLL. Whole-study context: About 25 partial and 2 complete responses; at median approximately 70 months, about 14 remitted, around 12 progressed. Response samples were taken after a median of approximately 12 months on treatment, range 6 to 36. Averaging across samples gave about 230,000 productive templates and tens of thousands of productive rearrangements.

Germline V CDR1 and CDR2: SGHTA, FQGNSA. Deletions cut 1 base from V and 2 bases from J, with 12 bases between. This CDR3 has 15 residues. Some clones are missing from TCRdb's copy, which holds only in-frame ones; the method was immunoSEQ multiplex PCR. The sample has more than 200,000 clones, under 75% seen once; the top ten hold approximately 15%. The sample in question was PBMCs, obtained after 24 months of ibrutinib treatment. The chain couples TRBV7-2 to TRBJ2-7; no clear D. This clonotype was sampled from a human donor with chronic lymphocytic leukemia. The CDR3 loop reads CASSLGSEMPYEQYF. CDR3 bases: TGTGCCAGCAGCTTAGGGTCAGAAATGCCCTACGAGCAGTACTTC. The full variable domain, with the rest looked up from reference TRBV7-2 and TRBJ2-7, is GAGVSQSPSNKVTEKGKDVELRCDPISGHTALYWYRQSLGQGLEFLIYFQGNSAPDKSGLPSDRFSAERTGGSVSTLTIQRTQQEDSAVYLCASSLGSEMPYEQYFGPGTRLTVT.